This T cell receptor beta chain originates from a study of molecular identifiers for immune sequencing clone quantification. Broader study findings: Detecting spiked Jurkat TCR RNA from one cell among some 990,000 naive cells was reportedly possible. With a barcode shared among identical TCR molecules, highly expanded clone sizes could be underestimated.

This clonotype came up a few times. The antigen is unknown. CDR1 MNHEY and CDR2 SMNVEV come from the germline V gene (reference sequence). This CDR3 comprises 17 residues. With 6 bases clipped from V and 0 bases from J, the junction kept 7 bases outside the gene matches. Previously described methods and listed TCR primers were used for bulk TCR libraries. One entry per CDR3 protein results from TCRdb running MiXCR on the PCR reads. The sample has a few hundred thousand distinct CDR3 sequences, about 23% seen once. A CD8+CD4-CCR7+CD45RA+ phenotype served as the sorting definition for naive CD8 T cells. The J gene is TRBJ1-5, the V gene TRBV27; 11 bases match TRBD1. This TCR was sampled from a human donor in good health. Some libraries in this study had Jurkat cell RNA spiked in. The specimen was naive CD8+ T cells from blood, with Jurkat cell RNA spiked in. Subset: FACS-sorted CD8+CD4-CCR7+CD45RA+ naive T cells. The CDR3 DNA follows: TGTGCCAGCAGGTCCGGGACAGGGGGGTATAGCAATCAGCCCCAGCATTTT. As protein: CASRSGTGGYSNQPQHF.